At least ten counts were recorded for the clone carrying this T cell receptor (beta chain). The data stem from a study of T cells in Graves' hyperthyroidism and ophthalmopathy. CDR1 is SEHNR, CDR2 FQNEAQ, per germline (reference sequence). This CDR3 comprises 13 residues. V dropped 4 bases and J dropped 5 bases, with 11 bases sitting between them. Regions amplified from RNA transcripts were the TCR beta CDR3 regions. HTBI primers were the set used in a first-round RT-PCR of the TCR CDR3. TCRdb ran MiXCR on the multiplex PCR reads and lists one entry per CDR3 protein. Found here are some 500,000 distinct CDR3 sequences, around a quarter of them singletons; the top ten hold 11%.

This receptor was taken from a woman in her thirties with Graves' ophthalmopathy. Source material: blood. The V call is TRBV7-9, the J call TRBJ1-2; no firm D call. CDR3 in amino acids: CASSSWSHYGYTF. The CDR3 DNA reads as TGTGCCAGCAGCTCGTGGTCCCATTATGGCTACACCTTC. Drawing the rest from reference TRBV7-9 and TRBJ1-2, the complete variable domain is DTGVSQNPRHKITKRGQNVTFRCDPISEHNRLYWYRQTLGQGPEFLTYFQNEAQLEKSRLLSDRFSAERPKGSFSTLEIQRTEQGDSAMYLCASSSWSHYGYTFGSGTRLTVV.